These T cell receptor beta chains were read from a single sample in a study of blood T cell repertoires in COVID-19. Method: immunoSEQ multiplex PCR; TCRdb's copy keeps in-frame clones and lacks some. The table lists more than 110,000 clones, 75% to 85% of them singletons. Material for sequencing was peripheral blood. The receptors here all came from a man in his fifties or sixties with acute or convalescent COVID-19. The CDR3 runs from the conserved cysteine through the conserved F or W. Fields, in order: D gene, V gene, J gene, clone size, CDR3 protein, CDR3 DNA. The D gene is left open where the match is weak. Clone size is shown for a subset of rows, as once, few, many or a class of expanded clone.

>-|TRBV7-2|TRBJ1-1|-
CAGPRQANTEAFF
TGTGCCGGACCAAGACAGGCAAACACTGAAGCTTTCTTT
>TRBD1|TRBV5-1|TRBJ1-6|-
CASSFGQDYNSPLHF
TGCGCCAGCAGCTTCGGACAGGACTATAATTCACCCCTCCACTTT
>-|TRBV7-9|TRBJ1-1|-
CASSLAGGVNTEAFF
TGTGCCAGCAGCTTAGCTGGGGGCGTGAACACTGAAGCTTTCTTT
>-|TRBV28|TRBJ2-7|-
CASSLTTGYEQYF
TGTGCCAGCAGCCTGACGACAGGCTACGAGCAGTACTTC
>-|TRBV5-1|TRBJ2-1|-
CASSFSAASSYNEQFF
TGCGCCAGCAGCTTCTCGGCGGCTAGCTCCTACAATGAGCAGTTCTTC
>TRBD2|TRBV7-9|TRBJ2-7|-
CASSLGTSGRYEQYF
TGTGCCAGCAGCTTAGGGACTAGCGGGAGATACGAGCAGTACTTC
>-|TRBV28|TRBJ2-5|-
CASNPAGAQETQYF
TGTGCCAGCAACCCCGCAGGGGCACAAGAGACCCAGTACTTC
>TRBD2|TRBV19|TRBJ2-4|-
CASSMVQKIGGWWIDKNIQYF
TGTGCCAGTAGTATGGTGCAGAAGATCGGGGGGTGGTGGATAGACAAAAACATTCAGTACTTC
>-|TRBV5-8|TRBJ2-7|-
CASSFGWGKDEQYF
TGTGCCAGCAGCTTTGGATGGGGCAAAGACGAGCAGTACTTC
>-|TRBV18|TRBJ1-2|few
CASSPGPGYGYTF
TGTGCCAGCTCACCTGGACCGGGATATGGCTACACCTTC
>-|TRBV23-1|TRBJ1-2|-
CASLYPDCGRVGVRYFYGYTF
TGCGCCAGCCTATACCCTGATTGTGGCAGGGTGGGCGTGAGGTACTTTTATGGCTACACCTTC
>-|TRBV4-2|TRBJ2-2|-
CASSQDTATGELFF
TGTGCCAGCAGCCAAGACACAGCTACCGGGGAGCTGTTTTTT
>TRBD1|TRBV15|TRBJ2-7|-
CATSSPDRGISYEQYF
TGTGCCACCAGCAGCCCAGACAGGGGGATATCCTACGAGCAGTACTTC
>TRBD1|TRBV9|TRBJ1-5|-
CASSGTGGQPQHF
TGTGCCAGCAGCGGGACAGGCGGCCAGCCCCAGCATTTT
>-|TRBV9|TRBJ2-5|-
CASSREGGEETQYF
TGTGCCAGCAGCCGTGAGGGGGGGGAGGAGACCCAGTACTTC
>TRBD1|TRBV6-5|TRBJ1-1|-
CASRRSGTGTTEAFF
TGTGCCAGCAGACGCTCCGGGACAGGGACCACTGAAGCTTTCTTT
>TRBD2|TRBV7-8|TRBJ2-1|-
CASSNLAGGYNEQFF
TGTGCCAGCAGCAATCTAGCGGGAGGTTACAATGAGCAGTTCTTC
>TRBD1|TRBV10-3|TRBJ1-1|once
CAIGQDHEAFF
TGTGCCATCGGACAGGACCATGAAGCTTTCTTT
>TRBD2|TRBV19|TRBJ2-3|-
CASSPKATSGRAGSPDTQYF
TGTGCCAGTAGTCCGAAGGCTACTAGCGGGAGGGCCGGTTCCCCAGATACGCAGTATTTT
>TRBD1|TRBV4-1|TRBJ1-1|-
CASSVGQGNTEAFF
TGCGCCAGCAGCGTCGGACAGGGTAACACTGAAGCTTTCTTT
>TRBD1|TRBV30|TRBJ2-1|-
CAWSVLLVTGPDNEQFF
TGTGCCTGGAGTGTACTTCTCGTGACAGGGCCGGACAATGAGCAGTTCTTC
>-|TRBV6-2/TRBV6-3|TRBJ1-2|-
CASSYGQLSYGYTF
TGTGCCAGCAGTTACGGGCAGCTCTCCTATGGCTACACCTTC